This is a list of T cell receptor beta chains from one sample in a study of vaccination and CD4 T cells after COVID-19. TCRdb processed the PCR reads anew with MiXCR; each CDR3 protein has one entry. The table has roughly 7,500 distinct CDR3 sequences, approximately 46% seen once; the top ten hold about 20%. The antigens of these receptors remain unknown. Specimen: CD4+ T cells from blood, cultured in vitro. These TCRs come from a human donor who had recovered from COVID-19. Both conserved end residues are part of each CDR3. A D gene is named only where the DNA matches it firmly. The size of a clone is reported for some rows only, either as once, few or many, or as a class for expanded clones.

V gene	J gene	CDR3 length	D gene	clone size	CDR3 DNA	CDR3 protein
TRBV7-9	TRBJ1-2	12	NA	NA	TGTGCCAGCAGCTTGGGGCCCACTGAGAACACCTTC	CASSLGPTENTF
TRBV27	TRBJ1-6	16	NA	NA	TGTGCCAGCAGTTCAACCTCGGGACACATTAATTCACCCCTCCACTTT	CASSSTSGHINSPLHF
TRBV24-1	TRBJ2-5	16	NA	few	TGTGCCACCAGTGACCCCGGGAGGACCAGGGGAGAGACCCAGTACTTC	CATSDPGRTRGETQYF
TRBV28	TRBJ1-5	15	TRBD1	NA	TGTGCCAGCAGTTTAGGGGGACAGGTCGATCAGCCCCAGCATTTT	CASSLGGQVDQPQHF
TRBV6-2/TRBV6-3	TRBJ2-7	15	TRBD1	NA	TGTGCCAGCAATGAGGGGACAGGGGGCAGGTACGAGCAGTACTTC	CASNEGTGGRYEQYF
TRBV20-1	TRBJ1-2	13	NA	few	TGCAGTGCTAGTGTCAGGGCAGACTATGGCTACACCTTC	CSASVRADYGYTF
TRBV10-1	TRBJ2-3	15	NA	NA	TGCGCCAGGCAGCCACGGGAGTATGGGGCAGATACGCAGTATTTT	CARQPREYGADTQYF
TRBV12-3/TRBV12-4	TRBJ1-2	14	TRBD1	few	TGTGCCAGCAGTCCACCGGACAGGTCTATGGGCTACACCTTC	CASSPPDRSMGYTF
TRBV28	TRBJ2-2	14	NA	NA	TGTGCCAGCACCTCGACCCGGAACACCGGGGAGCTGTTTTTT	CASTSTRNTGELFF
TRBV12-3/TRBV12-4	TRBJ1-3	15	NA	NA	TGTGCCAGCAGTCCGAGGGCCAGACTGGTGGGCACCATATATTTT	CASSPRARLVGTIYF
TRBV19	TRBJ1-4	14	TRBD1	NA	TGTGCCAGTAGTTCGACAGGGACTAATGAAAAACTGTTTTTT	CASSSTGTNEKLFF
TRBV20-1	TRBJ2-5	15	NA	few	TGCAGTGCTAGAGATCTCCACTCCAAGGGGGAGACCCAGTACTTC	CSARDLHSKGETQYF
TRBV7-2	TRBJ1-1	13	NA	NA	TGTGCCAGCAGCCTAGGGACTGCCACTGAAGCTTTCTTT	CASSLGTATEAFF
TRBV7-9	TRBJ2-1	16	NA	NA	TGTGCCAGCAGCCCGCCGGGGGTCAGCTCCTACAATGAGCAGTTCTTC	CASSPPGVSSYNEQFF
TRBV6-5	TRBJ2-1	15	TRBD1	NA	TGTGCCAGCAGTTACTCTGGGACAGGGAACTGGGAGCAGTTCTTC	CASSYSGTGNWEQFF
TRBV2	TRBJ2-1	14	NA	NA	TGTGCCAGCCCCCCTCAAGGGAGTGTCAATGAGCAGTTCTTC	CASPPQGSVNEQFF
TRBV7-8	TRBJ1-1	17	TRBD1	NA	TGTGCCAGCAGCTTAACCGGGACAGCGAAGATGAACACTGAAGCTTTCTTT	CASSLTGTAKMNTEAFF
TRBV27	TRBJ1-1	15	NA	few	TGTGCCAGCAGTTCACTCTCCAGGGCGGGCACTGAAGCTTTCTTT	CASSSLSRAGTEAFF
TRBV7-2	TRBJ1-1	15	NA	NA	TGTGCCAGCAGCCCACGGGACTTCGGGAACACTGAAGCTTTCTTT	CASSPRDFGNTEAFF
TRBV6-1	TRBJ2-1	14	TRBD2	NA	TGTGCCAGCACGAGTAGCGGGGGATACAATGAGCAGTTCTTC	CASTSSGGYNEQFF
TRBV11-2	TRBJ2-7	15	TRBD2	NA	TGTGCCAGCAGCTCCGGACTAGCGGGGTCCTACGAGCAGTACTTC	CASSSGLAGSYEQYF
TRBV20-1	TRBJ1-2	15	NA	few	TGCAGTGCTAGAGATGGGCGAGGCTCGAGCTATGGCTACACCTTC	CSARDGRGSSYGYTF
TRBV5-6	TRBJ1-5	14	NA	few	TGTGCCAGCAGCAGCAGGGAGAGCAATCAGCCCCAGCATTTT	CASSSRESNQPQHF
TRBV12-3/TRBV12-4	TRBJ2-1	14	NA	NA	TGTGCCAGCAGTCTACAGGGCGTAAAAAATGAGCAGTTCTTC	CASSLQGVKNEQFF
TRBV5-4	TRBJ1-2	20	TRBD1	NA	TGTGCCAGCAGCTTGGCCCCTCCTACACAGGGGTGGGAACCTAACTATGGCTACACCTTC	CASSLAPPTQGWEPNYGYTF
TRBV12-3/TRBV12-4	TRBJ2-2	15	NA	NA	TGTGCCAGCAGCCTTTTTGGCGTGAACACCGGGGAGCTGTTTTTT	CASSLFGVNTGELFF
TRBV19	TRBJ1-5	12	NA	few	TGTGCCAGTAGTATCTTCAGGCAGCCCCAGCATTTT	CASSIFRQPQHF
TRBV28	TRBJ2-1	16	TRBD2	NA	TGTGCCAGCAGGGTTTCGAGACTAGCGGGAGACAATGAGCAGTTCTTC	CASRVSRLAGDNEQFF
TRBV11-3	TRBJ2-3	14	NA	NA	TGTGCCAGCAGCTCGCGGGGGCTCACAGATACGCAGTATTTT	CASSSRGLTDTQYF
TRBV27	TRBJ1-1	15	NA	medium-sized	TGTGCCAGCAGTTTAGCTGGGTTTAAAAACACTGAAGCTTTCTTT	CASSLAGFKNTEAFF
TRBV6-1	TRBJ1-1	13	TRBD1	few	TGTGCCAGCAGTAAGACAGGGTACACTGAAGCTTTCTTT	CASSKTGYTEAFF
TRBV5-4	TRBJ2-5	15	TRBD1	few	TGTGCCAGCAGCAGGGGACAGGAAAAACAAGAGACCCAGTACTTC	CASSRGQEKQETQYF
TRBV20-1	TRBJ1-1	14	NA	NA	TGCAGTGCCATCCCGGGAGGGATGGACACTGAAGCTTTCTTT	CSAIPGGMDTEAFF
TRBV6-2/TRBV6-3	TRBJ2-7	12	NA	NA	TGTGCCAGCAGTTTCTACGGGGGCTCACCGCGCTTC	CASSFYGGSPRF
TRBV20-1	TRBJ1-5	16	NA	few	TGCAGTGCCACCGGTGGGGGCTTGGCCAGCAATCAGCCCCAGCATTTT	CSATGGGLASNQPQHF
TRBV5-1	TRBJ1-1	15	NA	NA	TGCGCCAGCAGCTACTCAGGGACTGGGGACACTGAAGCTTTCTTT	CASSYSGTGDTEAFF
TRBV7-9	TRBJ2-5	13	TRBD2	NA	TGTGCCAGCAGCTTGGGACTAGCGGAGACCCAGTACTTC	CASSLGLAETQYF
TRBV12-3/TRBV12-4	TRBJ2-5	11	NA	NA	TGTGCCAGCGGGGTCCAAGAGACCCAGTACTTC	CASGVQETQYF
TRBV6-1	TRBJ1-5	14	TRBD1	few	TGTGCCAGCAGTCCCGGACAGGGCGGCCAGCCCCAGCATTTT	CASSPGQGGQPQHF
TRBV11-1	TRBJ2-5	13	TRBD1	few	TGTGCCAGCAGCTTCCCAGGGGGAGAGACCCAGTACTTC	CASSFPGGETQYF
TRBV19	TRBJ1-2	13	NA	NA	TGTGCCAGTAGTCGGGGATTGGGGGATGGCTACACCTTC	CASSRGLGDGYTF